These 31 T cell receptor beta chains originate from one sample sequenced in a study of CD8+ T cells in alopecia areata. The sequencing template was cDNA reverse transcribed from extracted RNA. Data came from immunoSEQ multiplex PCR; TCRdb stores just in-frame clones and leaves some out. The sample holds about 140,000 clones, around 57% seen once. Sequencing was carried out using CD4+ T cells sorted from blood. The receptors derive from a human donor in good health.

With regard to this clone: Mismatch with germline at one junction end may stem from a read error. The CDR3 loop is CASRDGETQYF. As DNA, the CDR3 is TGTGCTAGCAGGGACGGAGAGACCCAGTACTTC. The chain links TRBV7-7 to TRBJ2-5; D possibly uses TRBD1 or TRBD2 (5 bases each). Germline V CDR1 and CDR2: SSHAT, FNYEAQ (reference sequence). The CDR3 totals 11 residues.

In regard to this clone: One end of the junction does not line up with germline, which may come from a read error. V usage is TRBV28 and J usage is TRBJ2-7; 8 nucleotides line up with TRBD2. Germline CDR1 reads MDHEN; CDR2 reads SYDVKM. This CDR3 region has 14 residues. CDR3 sequence (DNA): TGTGCCAGCATTTTAAGCGGGAGCCCCTACGAGCAGTACTTC. Protein product: CASILSGSPYEQYF.

The V call is TRBV4-2, the J call TRBJ2-7, with no clear D. Germline CDR1 LGHNA, CDR2 YNFKEQ. Between the trimmed V and J ends, which lost 0 bases and 2 bases, there was a span of 11 bases. The CDR3 spans 15 residues. This CDR3 is CASSQDKGRPYEQYF. CDR3 DNA sequence: TGTGCCAGCAGCCAAGATAAGGGCAGGCCCTACGAGCAGTACTTC.

V gene TRBV6-1 combines with J gene TRBJ2-7, with 8 bases identical to TRBD1. Trimming removed 3 bases from V and 3 bases from J; junction bases left unmatched: 1. The CDR3 runs 13 residues. The germline gives CDR1 MNHNS, CDR2 SASEGT. The CDR3, as DNA: TGTGCCAGCAGTGAGGGACAGGTCTACGAGCAGTACTTC. It translates to CASSEGQVYEQYF.

This clone has more than one count but fewer than ten. The rearrangement uses TRBV9 and TRBJ2-7; tentatively, D is TRBD2 (5 bases). The CDR3 is made up of 14 amino acids. The germline CDR1 and CDR2 sequences are SGDLS and YYNGEE. Trimming left V 0 bases short and J 4 bases short, with 11 bases between. DNA of the CDR3: TGTGCCAGCAGCGTAGGGACTGCGGGTTACGAGCAGTACTTC. It specifies CASSVGTAGYEQYF.

This chain joins TRBV2 and TRBJ2-7; D possibly uses TRBD1 or TRBD2 (5 bases each). The ends were cut back, 0 bases at V and 6 bases at J, with 9 bases in the middle. Per germline, CDR1 SNHLY and CDR2 FYNNEI. CDR3 length: 13 amino acids. CDR3 nucleotide sequence: TGTGCCAGCAGTGAAGCTAAGGGGACCGAGCAGTACTTC. Its protein product is CASSEAKGTEQYF. Using reference TRBV2 and TRBJ2-7 for the parts outside the CDR3, the full variable domain is EPEVTQTPSHQVTQMGQEVILRCVPISNHLYFYWYRQILGQKVEFLVSFYNNEISEKSEIFDDQFSVERPDGSNFTLKIRSTKLEDSAMYFCASSEAKGTEQYFGPGTRLTVT.

CDR3 sequence reads: CSAGEDRGRYEQYF. The CDR3 DNA reads as TGCAGCGCCGGAGAGGACAGGGGGCGATACGAGCAGTACTTC. This rearrangement joins TRBV29-1 to TRBJ2-7; 11 positions match TRBD1. This CDR3 has 14 residues. The germline V gene encodes CDR1 SQVTM and CDR2 ANQGSEA. J gave up 4 bases and V 7 bases, and 9 bases lay outside the gene matches.

The table lists this clone with a few counts. This same CDR3 is encoded by further DNA sequences in the sample. V is TRBV7-9 and J is TRBJ2-7; 10 nucleotides align to TRBD1. CDR1 is SEHNR and CDR2 is FQNEAQ in the germline V gene (reference sequence). V lost 4 bases to trimming and J lost 1 base; unmatched junction nucleotides: 7. The CDR3 consists of 16 residues. CDR3 in DNA: TGTGCCAGCAGCTCATTAGACAGGGGGCTTTCCTACGAGCAGTACTTC. It codes for CASSSLDRGLSYEQYF.

The chain is built from TRBV29-1 and TRBJ2-5; TRBD1 or TRBD2 may be the D gene (5 bases each). CDR1 is SQVTM, CDR2 ANQGSEA, per germline. The CDR3 covers 14 residues. V was clipped by 7 bases and J by 1 base, with 16 bases between them. The CDR3 loop reads CSARPGTSQETQYF. The CDR3 nucleotides are TGCAGCGCCCGGCCCGGGACGTCCCAAGAGACCCAGTACTTC.

The chain carries TRBV27 and TRBJ2-6; D call uncertain. Trimming took off 6 bases at V and 0 bases at J, with 9 bases between the two ends. The CDR3 runs 15 residues. Germline values: CDR1 MNHEY, CDR2 SMNVEV (reference sequence). The CDR3 nucleotides read TGTGCCAGCAGATCCCTCCTCTCTGGGGCCAACGTCCTGACTTTC. Encoded protein: CASRSLLSGANVLTF.

This clone occurred a few times. The chain recombines TRBV4-1 with TRBJ2-1; 8 bases are a match to TRBD2. V shed 1 base, J shed 4 bases, and the junction held 12 bases outside the gene matches. Germline V gene data show CDR1 as MGHRA and CDR2 as YSYEKL. The CDR3 consists of 18 residues. CDR3: CASSQALYRTSRYNEQFF. Written as DNA, the CDR3 is TGCGCCAGCAGCCAAGCCCTATACCGGACTAGCAGGTACAATGAGCAGTTCTTC.

The chain has TRBV6-5 and TRBJ2-3; weak D call: TRBD2 (5 bases). Germline values: CDR1 MNHEY, CDR2 SVGAGI. V was clipped by 6 bases and J by 6 bases, with 16 bases between them. This CDR3 spans 14 amino acids. CDR3 DNA: TGTGCCAGCAGCCTAGAGAGGGTGTCGGATACGCAGTATTTT. It codes for CASSLERVSDTQYF.

This clone turned up a few times. The chain has TRBV18 and TRBJ2-1; 12 nucleotides agree with TRBD2. Germline V gives CDR1 KGHSH, CDR2 LQKENI. This CDR3 spans 16 amino acids. V lost 3 bases, J lost 3 bases, and 3 bases stayed unmatched. This CDR3 is CASSPRTSGNYNEQFF. The CDR3 region has the DNA TGTGCCAGCTCACCTAGGACTAGCGGGAACTACAATGAGCAGTTCTTC.

The V and J genes are TRBV4-1 and TRBJ2-2; TRBD2 is a possible D gene (6 bases). Germline CDR1 MGHRA, CDR2 YSYEKL. Trimming shortened V by 1 base and J by 6 bases, and 12 bases separated the two germline ends. CDR3 length: 15 residues. In DNA form, the CDR3 reads TGCGCCAGCAGCCAAGCAACCCGGGACTCCGGGGAGCTGTTTTTT. Encoded protein: CASSQATRDSGELFF.

This chain uses TRBV2 with TRBJ2-3; weak D call: TRBD2 (6 bases). Trimming took 8 bases from V and 4 from J, leaving 19 bases between them. The CDR3 sequence is 15 residues long. Germline CDR1 reads SNHLY; CDR2 reads FYNNEI. The CDR3 sequence: CASGSGTFGADTQYF. DNA of the CDR3: TGTGCCAGCGGCTCCGGGACTTTCGGCGCAGATACGCAGTATTTT. Combining the CDR3 with reference TRBV2 and TRBJ2-3 gives the whole variable domain EPEVTQTPSHQVTQMGQEVILRCVPISNHLYFYWYRQILGQKVEFLVSFYNNEISEKSEIFDDQFSVERPDGSNFTLKIRSTKLEDSAMYFCASGSGTFGADTQYFGPGTRLTVL.

This clone was counted between two and nine times. The gene calls are TRBV5-1 and TRBJ2-2; D may be TRBD1 (5 bases). The CDR3 loop spans 12 amino acids. Germline assignment: CDR1 SGHRS and CDR2 YFSETQ. Trimming stripped 4 bases from V and 7 bases from J, with 8 bases between. The CDR3 DNA reads as TGCGCCAGCAGCCTGGACATCGGGGAGCTGTTTTTT. This gives the protein CASSLDIGELFF.

The genes are TRBV29-1 and TRBJ2-1; 7 bases fit TRBD1. This CDR3 is built from 15 residues. Looked up from germline, CDR1 is SQVTM and CDR2 is ANQGSEA. Unmatched junction bases numbered 7, after V lost 5 bases and J lost 0 bases. The CDR3 here is CSVTQGPSSYNEQFF. The CDR3 nucleotides are TGCAGCGTTACACAGGGGCCATCCTCCTACAATGAGCAGTTCTTC.

The V and J genes are TRBV18 and TRBJ2-5; D tentatively reads TRBD1 or TRBD2 (5 bases each). Deletions cut 2 bases from V and 3 bases from J, with 10 bases between. This CDR3 has 14 residues. Germline CDR1 reads KGHSH; CDR2 reads LQKENI. The CDR3 sequence: CASSPGTGKETQYF. The CDR3, as DNA: TGTGCCAGCTCACCAGGGACGGGCAAAGAGACCCAGTACTTC. Variable domain in full (rest from reference TRBV18 and TRBJ2-5): NAGVMQNPRHLVRRRGQEARLRCSPMKGHSHVYWYRQLPEEGLKFMVYLQKENIIDESGMPKERFSAEFPKEGPSILRIQQVVRGDSAAYFCASSPGTGKETQYFGPGTRLLVL.

This clone turned up a few times. The chain recombines TRBV29-1 with TRBJ2-7; D is unclear. Germline V gene sequence: CDR1 SQVTM, CDR2 ANQGSEA. The CDR3 consists of 13 residues. V was trimmed by 3 bases and J by 3 bases, leaving 12 bases between them. CDR3 DNA sequence: TGCAGCGTTGAGGGCGTCGGAGACTACGAGCAGTACTTC. Translating it yields CSVEGVGDYEQYF.

The V and J genes are TRBV20-1 and TRBJ2-3, with D tentatively TRBD2 (6 bases). This CDR3 has 11 amino acids. Germline values: CDR1 DFQATT, CDR2 SNEGSKA (reference sequence). V shed 5 bases and J shed 7 bases, with 10 bases lying between them. In DNA, the CDR3 is TGCAGTGCTTTGGGGGGAAATACGCAGTATTTT. As protein: CSALGGNTQYF.

The table lists this clone with a count of one. The V and J genes are TRBV6-5 and TRBJ2-5; the D is unclear. Trimming took 6 bases from V and 4 from J, leaving 9 bases between them. Germline V CDR1 and CDR2: MNHEY, SVGAGI. The CDR3 is 12 amino acids. CDR3 nucleotides: TGTGCCAGCAGATGGGATATAGAGACCCAGTACTTC. Encoded protein: CASRWDIETQYF.

The V and J genes are TRBV27 and TRBJ1-2; a possible D gene is TRBD1 (6 bases). The CDR3 loop spans 13 amino acids. Germline assignment: CDR1 MNHEY and CDR2 SMNVEV (reference sequence). The germline V and J ends were trimmed by 4 bases and 0 bases, with 6 bases remaining between them. The CDR3 DNA reads as TGTGCCAGCAGTTACAGGGCTAACTATGGCTACACCTTC. It encodes CASSYRANYGYTF.

V and J are TRBV7-8 and TRBJ2-2, with TRBD2 as a possible D gene (6 bases). The germline V and J ends were trimmed by 1 base and 5 bases, with 11 bases remaining between them. CDR1 is SGHVS and CDR2 is FQNEAQ in the germline V gene. The CDR3 has 15 residues. CDR3 sequence: CASSLVSAGTGELFF. The CDR3 nucleotides read TGTGCCAGCAGCTTAGTTTCCGCGGGGACCGGGGAGCTGTTTTTT.

The chain links TRBV11-2 to TRBJ2-7; tentatively, D is TRBD1 (6 bases). Trimming took 5 bases from V and 2 from J, leaving 16 bases between them. The CDR3 sequence is 15 residues long. Germline CDR1 reads SGHAT; CDR2 reads FQNNGV. Here the CDR3 DNA reads TGTGCCAGCAGCCACAGGACAGAAAGGGCCTACGAGCAGTACTTC. Its protein product is CASSHRTERAYEQYF.

V gene TRBV29-1 combines with J gene TRBJ2-7; perhaps TRBD1 as D (5 bases). The CDR3 has 12 residues. CDR1 is SQVTM, CDR2 ANQGSEA, per germline. Deletions cut 4 bases from V and 5 bases from J, with 12 bases between. CDR3 residues: CSVVPGLNEQYF. In DNA form, the CDR3 reads TGCAGCGTTGTTCCAGGGTTGAACGAGCAGTACTTC.

This chain joins TRBV29-1 and TRBJ2-1, with D perhaps assigned TRBD1 or TRBD2 (6 bases each). CDR3 size: 16 residues. Trimming removed 0 bases from V and 1 base from J, with 13 bases in between. CDR1 is SQVTM and CDR2 is ANQGSEA in the germline V gene. CDR3 loop: CSVEDTKGGSYNEQFF. In DNA form, the CDR3 reads TGCAGCGTTGAAGATACGAAGGGGGGTTCCTACAATGAGCAGTTCTTC.

This clone was seen only a few times. The V gene is TRBV19, the J gene TRBJ2-2; D ambiguous. In germline, CDR1 is LNHDA, CDR2 SQIVND (reference sequence). The CDR3 contains 17 residues. V was clipped by 6 bases and J by 4 bases, with 21 bases between them. The CDR3 reads CASRDVFIPGFTGELFF. The CDR3 DNA follows: TGTGCCAGTAGAGACGTATTTATTCCGGGTTTCACCGGGGAGCTGTTTTTT.

This sequence joins TRBV11-2 and TRBJ2-7, with TRBD2 as a possible D gene (5 bases). Trimming cost V 3 bases and J 7 bases, with 16 bases left between them. The CDR3 covers 14 residues. In germline, CDR1 is SGHAT, CDR2 FQNNGV. CDR3 sequence reads: CASSFDVVGEEQYF. The CDR3 DNA reads TGTGCCAGCAGCTTTGACGTAGTGGGAGAAGAGCAGTACTTC.

This sequence joins TRBV29-1 and TRBJ1-2; D possibly corresponds to TRBD1 (6 bases). V lost 7 bases, J lost 4 bases, and 13 bases lay in between. This CDR3 comprises 12 residues. Germline assignment: CDR1 SQVTM and CDR2 ANQGSEA. The CDR3 is CSAERRGYGYTF. CDR3 sequence (DNA): TGCAGCGCCGAACGCAGGGGCTATGGCTACACCTTC. The entire variable domain, with the rest obtained from reference TRBV29-1 and TRBJ1-2, is as follows: SAVISQKPSRDICQRGTSLTIQCQVDSQVTMMFWYRQQPGQSLTLIATANQGSEATYESGFVIDKFPISRPNLTFSTLTVSNMSPEDSSIYLCSAERRGYGYTFGSGTRLTVV.

CDR3: CAWSVSSWTQAMNQPQHF. The CDR3 DNA sequence: TGTGCCTGGAGTGTTTCCTCGTGGACACAAGCGATGAATCAGCCCCAGCATTTT. The J gene is TRBJ1-5, the V gene TRBV30; D perhaps matches TRBD1 (5 bases). Per the germline V gene, CDR1 is GTSNPN and CDR2 is SVGIG (reference sequence). CDR3 size: 18 residues. Trimming stripped 0 bases from V and 4 bases from J, with 22 bases between.

The chain uses TRBV7-9 and TRBJ2-1; TRBD2 matches at 12 bases. The CDR3 consists of 17 residues. Germline loops: CDR1 SEHNR, CDR2 FQNEAQ (reference sequence). Trimming cost V 5 bases and J 8 bases; bases outside gene matches: 13. DNA of the CDR3: TGTGCCAGCAGCACCCGACTAGCGGGAGATGGTAGGGATGAGCAGTTCTTC. Amino acids: CASSTRLAGDGRDEQFF.